This T cell receptor (beta chain) emerged from a study of cytomegalovirus exposure and HLA in healthy donors. Study details: From donors who were HLA-typed, an early data release held 81 million or so unique TCRs.

Regarding this clone: Its antigen is unidentified.

Whole-study results and caveats: The authors enumerated roughly 180 TCR beta chains as linked to cytomegalovirus. In an earlier analysis, most TCR beta V segments were productive about 87% or about 30% of the time.

The PCR employed 60 Vbeta primers together with 13 Jbeta primers. The method was immunoSEQ multiplex PCR; TCRdb's version includes in-frame clones alone and lacks a portion of them. The repertoire holds more than 85,000 clones, with roughly 80% as singletons. The receptor comes from a woman in her twenties or thirties in good health and CMV-seronegative. Sequencing was performed on PBMCs.

The chain's CDR3 is CAWSRGGTVEKLFF. The CDR3 DNA sequence: TGTGCCTGGTCCCGGGGGGGAACGGTAGAAAAACTGTTTTTT. The V call is TRBV30, the J call TRBJ1-4; tentative D call: TRBD1 (5 bases). Germline V gene lookup returns CDR1 GTSNPN and CDR2 SVGIG (reference sequence). The V end was cut by 5 bases, the J end by 8 bases, with 18 bases between. This CDR3 is built from 14 residues.